This record covers a single T cell receptor beta chain. This entry is derived from a study of CD8 T cells in Susac syndrome. CDR1 and CDR2 from the germline V gene are MNHEY and SMNVEV (reference sequence). This CDR3 has 13 amino acids. Trimming took off 5 bases at V and 4 bases at J, with 11 bases between the two ends. An input of about 0.5 to 1 ug of RNA was subjected to reverse transcription using random hexamers. The amplification used immunoSEQ multiplex PCR on TCR beta CDR3; it spanned 54 Vbeta and 13 Jbeta. TCRdb ran MiXCR on the immunoSEQ multiplex PCR reads and lists one entry per CDR3 protein. This table holds about 280,000 distinct CDR3 sequences, 80% to 90% found once. The CD8+ and CD4+ T cells were negatively isolated, with the TEMRA cells enriched by FACS.

The source is a human donor with multiple sclerosis. This chain links TRBV27 with TRBJ2-5, with D possibly being TRBD2 (5 bases). The sequenced sample was CD8+ T cells from PBMCs. The DNA for the CDR3 is TGTGCCAGCAGTCTAACTAGGGCAGAGACCCAGTACTTC. Translation: CASSLTRAETQYF.